These 9 T cell receptor beta chains share one sample of origin, sequenced in a study of cytomegalovirus exposure and HLA in healthy donors. It was with 60 Vbeta and 13 Jbeta primers that the PCR ran. The data were produced by immunoSEQ multiplex PCR, yet TCRdb's version contains in-frame clones alone and is incomplete. The sample consists of about 160,000 clones, 60% to 80% of them appearing once. The sample was PBMCs. These receptors came from a woman aged 30 to 39 in good health and CMV-seronegative.

This clone was observed once. The chain combines TRBV2 with TRBJ1-3; D uncertain. CDR3 size: 13 residues. The germline V gene encodes CDR1 SNHLY and CDR2 FYNNEI. Trimming left V 6 bases short and J 0 bases short, with 6 bases between. The CDR3 region has the DNA TGTGCCAGCAGCCTCAGCTCTGGAAACACCATATATTTT. The encoded protein is CASSLSSGNTIYF.

The chain joins TRBV5-1 to TRBJ2-1, with TRBD1 matching 7 bases. V lost 2 bases, J lost 6 bases, and 2 bases stayed unmatched. The length of the CDR3 is 13 residues. The V gene's germline CDR1 is SGHRS and CDR2 YFSETQ. CDR3 in amino acids: CASSLQGTNEQFF. CDR3 DNA sequence: TGCGCCAGCAGCTTACAGGGGACCAATGAGCAGTTCTTC.

This clone was observed a handful of times. The CDR3 protein is CASSSQGNTEAFF. As DNA, the CDR3 is TGTGCCAGCAGCTCCCAGGGTAACACTGAAGCTTTCTTT. This chain links TRBV5-4 with TRBJ1-1, with D perhaps TRBD1 (5 bases). The germline gives CDR1 SGHNT, CDR2 YYREEE (reference sequence). Between the trimmed V and J ends, which lost 3 bases and 2 bases, there was a span of 8 bases. The CDR3 consists of 13 residues.

V is TRBV9 and J is TRBJ2-5, with 11 bases identical to TRBD2. CDR3 size: 15 residues. J was trimmed by 4 bases and V by 4 bases; bases with no gene match: 6. CDR1 and CDR2 from the germline V gene are SGDLS and YYNGEE. This CDR3 is CASSPTGTSGETQYF. The DNA of the CDR3 is TGTGCCAGCAGCCCGACCGGGACTAGCGGAGAGACCCAGTACTTC.

V is TRBV15 and J is TRBJ1-3; D remains ambiguous. CDR3 size: 15 residues. Germline assignment: CDR1 LNHNV and CDR2 YYDKDF (reference sequence). V shed 1 base and J shed 0 bases, with 7 bases lying between them. The CDR3 DNA reads as TGTGCCACCAGCAGAGTCCTGAGCTCTGGAAACACCATATATTTT. It encodes CATSRVLSSGNTIYF.

This sequence joins TRBV2 and TRBJ2-1, with TRBD1 matching 8 bases. Germline CDR1 is SNHLY and CDR2 is FYNNEI. Trimming at V came to 5 bases and at J to 0 bases, leaving 3 bases not matched to a gene. This CDR3 is 15 amino acids long. The CDR3 DNA sequence: TGTGCCAGCAGTTGGACAGGGCTCTCCTACAATGAGCAGTTCTTC. This translates into CASSWTGLSYNEQFF.

The J gene is TRBJ2-2, the V gene TRBV6-1, with D possibly being TRBD2 (6 bases). Germline CDR1 and CDR2: MNHNS and SASEGT. The CDR3 length is 14 residues. V lost 4 bases and J 6 bases, leaving 12 bases between the germline ends. The DNA of the CDR3 is TGTGCCAGCAGTGTCCCATCGGGGGCCGGGGAGCTGTTTTTT. This sequence encodes CASSVPSGAGELFF.

This clone turned up a few times. The CDR3 loop reads CASSAGDYGYTF. In nucleotides, the CDR3 is TGTGCCAGCAGCGCCGGGGACTATGGCTACACCTTC. This chain connects TRBV11-2 to TRBJ1-2; D is unclear. The CDR3 length is 12 residues. V was trimmed by 5 bases and J by 3 bases, leaving 7 bases between them. Germline CDR1 and CDR2: SGHAT and FQNNGV.

The J gene is TRBJ2-5, the V gene TRBV25-1, with D perhaps given as TRBD1 or TRBD2 (5 bases each). The DNA end lines up better with TRBJ2-7; the J call may be wrong. The germline V gene has CDR1 MGHDK and CDR2 SYGVNS. The CDR3 loop spans 13 amino acids. CDR3 loop: CASSVGQGHEQYF. CDR3 coding DNA: TGTGCCAGCAGTGTAGGGCAGGGACACGAGCAGTACTTC.